This T cell receptor (beta chain) was captured in a study of T cells in Graves' hyperthyroidism and ophthalmopathy. RNA transcripts gave rise to amplified TCR beta CDR3 regions. The TCR CDR3 was amplified in a first-round RT-PCR using the HTBI primer set. TCRdb called the multiplex PCR reads again in MiXCR, with one record for every CDR3 protein. The sample holds 300,000 to 450,000 distinct CDR3 sequences, approximately 15% seen once. Germline loops: CDR1 DFQATT, CDR2 SNEGSKA (reference sequence). There are 16 residues in the CDR3. This clonotype was detected ten times or more. A junction end diverges from the germline sequence, so it may reflect a read error.

The sequenced material came from blood. The chain is built from TRBV20-1 and TRBJ2-1; 13 nucleotides match TRBD2. The TCR originated in a woman in her sixties with Graves' hyperthyroidism. CDR3 in amino acids: CSAREGTSGAYNGQFF. The CDR3 DNA follows: TGCAGTGCTAGAGAGGGGACTAGCGGGGCCTACAATGGGCAGTTCTTC.